This is a list of T cell receptor beta chains from one sample in a study of CD4 T cells in relation to SARS-CoV-2 and coronaviruses. Profiling relied on immunoSEQ multiplex PCR, and the TCRdb table lists in-frame clones only, not all of them. The sample consists of around 25,000 clones, roughly 80% of them appearing once. These receptors' targets are unknown. The source material was CD4+ T cells from PBMCs, cultured in vitro. The receptors stem from a human donor in good health. The CDR3 runs from the conserved cysteine through the conserved F or W. A D gene is named only where the DNA matches it firmly. Clone size is given for some rows only: seen once, a few or many times, or a class if the clone is expanded.

D gene,V gene,clone size,J gene,CDR3 length,CDR3 protein,CDR3 DNA
.,TRBV11-2,.,TRBJ1-1,14,CASSLDHGSTEAFF,TGTGCCAGCAGCTTAGATCACGGGAGCACTGAAGCTTTCTTT
.,TRBV2,few,TRBJ1-6,15,CASSEAPVANSPLHF,TGTGCCAGCAGTGAAGCGCCCGTGGCGAATTCACCCCTCCACTTT
TRBD1,TRBV5-1,.,TRBJ1-1,16,CASSPGTGGGHTEAFF,TGCGCCAGCAGCCCAGGGACAGGGGGCGGACACACTGAAGCTTTCTTT
TRBD2,TRBV14,.,TRBJ2-7,13,CASSQDGGYEQYF,TGTGCCAGCAGCCAAGACGGGGGGTACGAGCAGTACTTC
.,TRBV19,.,TRBJ2-1,15,CASSILISSYNEQFF,TGTGCCAGTAGTATCCTGATCAGCTCCTACAATGAGCAGTTCTTC
.,TRBV19,few,TRBJ1-1,12,CASSRRGTEAFF,TGTGCCAGTAGTAGGAGGGGGACTGAAGCTTTCTTT
.,TRBV25-1,few,TRBJ2-7,13,CASSDGRAYEQYF,TGTGCCAGCAGTGATGGCAGGGCCTACGAGCAGTACTTC
.,TRBV12-3/TRBV12-4,few,TRBJ2-1,13,CASGRSSYNEQFF,TGTGCCAGCGGAAGGAGCTCCTACAATGAGCAGTTCTTC
.,TRBV19,.,TRBJ2-3,15,CASSWTPPRADTQYF,TGTGCCAGTAGCTGGACACCTCCAAGAGCAGATACGCAGTATTTT
.,TRBV18,.,TRBJ1-2,13,CASSPSPHYGYTF,TGTGCCAGCTCACCGTCACCGCACTATGGCTACACCTTC
.,TRBV10-1,.,TRBJ2-2,15,CASSEWGANTGELFF,TGCGCCAGCAGTGAGTGGGGCGCGAACACCGGGGAGCTGTTTTTT
.,TRBV20-1,few,TRBJ2-2,13,CSASPQSGGELFF,TGCAGTGCTAGTCCCCAGTCAGGCGGGGAGCTGTTTTTT
.,TRBV5-1,.,TRBJ1-1,18,CASSLGRLGLGIRAEAFF,TGCGCCAGCAGCTTGGGCCGACTGGGCCTAGGGATTCGCGCTGAAGCTTTCTTT
.,TRBV5-1,few,TRBJ2-1,15,CASSFGQGVPNEQFF,TGCGCCAGCAGCTTTGGGCAGGGTGTCCCCAATGAGCAGTTCTTC
.,TRBV6-7,.,TRBJ1-5,16,CASSYRDSTRGQPQHF,TGTGCCAGCAGTTACCGGGACTCGACCAGGGGTCAGCCCCAGCATTTT
TRBD2,TRBV19,.,TRBJ2-5,14,CASSIVAGVGTQYF,TGTGCCAGTAGTATTGTAGCGGGAGTTGGGACCCAGTACTTC
TRBD1,TRBV5-1,.,TRBJ2-2,16,CASSQGTGLNTGELFF,TGCGCCAGCAGCCAAGGGACAGGGTTGAACACCGGGGAGCTGTTTTTT
.,TRBV18,.,TRBJ2-7,13,CASSPPQAYEQYF,TGTGCCAGCTCACCACCCCAGGCCTACGAGCAGTACTTC
.,TRBV27,.,TRBJ2-1,16,CASRQRIFSSYNEQFF,TGTGCCAGCAGACAGAGGATTTTCAGCTCCTACAATGAGCAGTTCTTC